The T cell receptor beta chain described here comes from a study of technical replicates of blood from a few donors. V was trimmed by 0 bases and J by 0 bases, leaving 7 bases between them. CDR1 GTSNPN and CDR2 SVGIG come from the germline V gene (reference sequence). The CDR3 extends over 14 amino acids. The method was immunoSEQ multiplex PCR; TCRdb's version includes in-frame clones alone and lacks a portion of them. The sample comprises roughly 68,000 clones, 91% of which are singletons, and over 4% rests with the top ten. The J gene is TRBJ2-3, the V gene TRBV30, with a weak D call TRBD2 (5 bases). The sequenced sample consisted of PBMCs. The receptor was isolated from a human donor in good health. Some clones in this sample may be carry-over from other donors' samples. CDR3 in amino acids: CAWSVGGSTDTQYF. The CDR3, as DNA: TGTGCCTGGAGTGTAGGCGGGAGCACAGATACGCAGTATTTT. Using reference TRBV30 and TRBJ2-3 for the parts outside the CDR3, the full variable domain is SQTIHQWPATLVQPVGSPLSLECTVEGTSNPNLYWYRQAAGRGLQLLFYSVGIGQISSEVPQNLSASRPQDRQFILSSKKLLLSDSGFYLCAWSVGGSTDTQYFGPGTRLTVL.